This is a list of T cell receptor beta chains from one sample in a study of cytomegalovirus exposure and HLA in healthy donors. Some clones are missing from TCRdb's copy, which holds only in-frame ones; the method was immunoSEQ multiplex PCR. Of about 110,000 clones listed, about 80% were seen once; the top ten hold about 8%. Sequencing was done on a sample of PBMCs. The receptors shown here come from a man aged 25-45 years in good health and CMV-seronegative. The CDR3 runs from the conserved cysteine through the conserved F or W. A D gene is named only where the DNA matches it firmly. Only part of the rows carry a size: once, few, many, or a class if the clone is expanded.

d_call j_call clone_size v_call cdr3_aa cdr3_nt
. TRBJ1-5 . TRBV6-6 CASSYSRSSNQPQHF TGTGCCAGCAGTTACTCGCGGTCGAGCAATCAGCCCCAGCATTTT
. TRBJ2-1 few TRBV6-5 CASSAGETNEQFF TGTGCCAGCAGCGCAGGGGAAACGAATGAGCAGTTCTTC
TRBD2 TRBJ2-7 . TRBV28 CASSFTPIAGVHGAAYEQYF TGTGCCAGCAGTTTTACCCCAATAGCGGGAGTGCACGGGGCCGCCTACGAGCAGTACTTC
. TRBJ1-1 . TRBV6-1 CASSENRGENTEAFF TGTGCCAGCAGTGAAAACCGGGGGGAGAACACTGAAGCTTTCTTT
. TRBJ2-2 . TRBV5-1 CASSVGAENTGELFF TGCGCCAGCAGCGTTGGGGCGGAGAACACCGGGGAGCTGTTTTTT
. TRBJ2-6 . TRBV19 CASSPTLTGANVLTF TGTGCCAGTAGTCCTACCCTGACTGGGGCCAACGTCCTGACTTTC
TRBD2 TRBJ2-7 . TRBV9 CASSVGASGGAYEQYF TGTGCCAGCAGCGTAGGGGCTAGCGGGGGGGCGTACGAGCAGTACTTC
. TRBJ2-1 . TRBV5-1 CASSKSSGDISYNEQFF TGCGCCAGCAGCAAAAGTAGCGGCGATATATCCTACAATGAGCAGTTCTTC
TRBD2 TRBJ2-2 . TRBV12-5 CASGLVRQWTSGGENTGELFF TGTGCTAGTGGTTTGGTCAGACAGTGGACTAGCGGGGGGGAGAACACCGGGGAGCTGTTTTTT
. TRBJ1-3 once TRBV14 CASSQVMGNTIYF TGTGCCAGCAGCCAAGTTATGGGAAACACCATATATTTT
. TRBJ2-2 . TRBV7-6 CASRRRQENTGELFF TGTGCCAGCAGACGACGACAGGAGAACACCGGGGAGCTGTTTTTT
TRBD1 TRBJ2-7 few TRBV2 CASSEPRNRGRYEQYF TGTGCCAGCAGTGAACCCCGGAACAGGGGGCGTTACGAGCAGTACTTC
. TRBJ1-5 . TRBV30 CAWSVPLLGGQPQHF TGTGCCTGGAGTGTACCCCTCCTGGGGGGGCAGCCCCAGCATTTT
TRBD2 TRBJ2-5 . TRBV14 CASSHGTASGGASLETQYF TGTGCCAGCAGCCACGGGACCGCTAGCGGGGGGGCCTCGCTCGAGACCCAGTACTTC
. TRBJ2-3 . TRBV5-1 CASSSEIAADTQYF TGCGCCAGCAGCTCGGAGATAGCAGCAGATACGCAGTATTTT
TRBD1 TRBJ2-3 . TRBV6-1 CASSGDRGHGDTQYF TGTGCCAGCAGCGGGGACAGGGGGCATGGAGATACGCAGTATTTT
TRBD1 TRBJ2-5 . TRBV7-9 CASSLAGGRETQYF TGTGCCAGCAGCTTAGCAGGGGGCCGGGAGACCCAGTACTTC
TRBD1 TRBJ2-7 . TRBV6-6 CASSSGQATSYEQYF TGTGCCAGCAGTTCCGGACAGGCCACCTCCTACGAGCAGTACTTC
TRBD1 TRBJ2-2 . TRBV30 CAWKYRDRNTGELFF TGTGCCTGGAAATACCGGGACAGGAACACCGGGGAGCTGTTTTTT
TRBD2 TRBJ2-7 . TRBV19 CASSISGRSSYEQYF TGTGCCAGTAGTATCAGCGGGAGGAGCTCCTACGAGCAGTACTTC
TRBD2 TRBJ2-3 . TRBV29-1 CSVERIERGASGTDTQYF TGCAGCGTTGAACGGATCGAGCGGGGGGCGAGTGGCACAGATACGCAGTATTTT
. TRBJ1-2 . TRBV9 CASSFRRDNHRVGYTF TGTGCCAGCAGCTTTCGGAGAGATAACCACAGGGTAGGCTACACCTTC
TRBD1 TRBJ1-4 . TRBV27 CASSLQSPGTGDEKLFF TGTGCCAGCAGTTTGCAATCTCCCGGGACAGGGGACGAAAAACTGTTTTTT
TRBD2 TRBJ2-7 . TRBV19 CASTLGTSSGYEQYF TGTGCCAGTACTCTTGGGACTAGCTCTGGCTACGAGCAGTACTTC
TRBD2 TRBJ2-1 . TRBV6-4 CASSSGLAHSEQFF TGTGCCAGCAGTTCGGGACTAGCGCATTCTGAGCAGTTCTTC
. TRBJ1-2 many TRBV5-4 CASSLVPGDSYTF TGTGCCAGCAGCTTGGTTCCCGGGGATAGCTACACCTTC
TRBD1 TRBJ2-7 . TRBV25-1 CASRAGTGSYEQYF TGTGCCAGCAGGGCAGGGACAGGGAGCTACGAGCAGTACTTC
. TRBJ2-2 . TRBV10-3 CAISESTAGAGTGELFF TGTGCCATCAGTGAGTCGACGGCGGGGGCAGGCACCGGGGAGCTGTTTTTT
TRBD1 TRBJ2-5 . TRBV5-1 CASSKSQGAFGQETQYF TGCGCCAGCAGCAAGTCACAGGGGGCATTCGGGCAAGAGACCCAGTACTTC
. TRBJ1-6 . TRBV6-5 CASSYSPSGHSPLHF TGTGCCAGCAGTTACTCACCGTCAGGTCATTCACCCCTCCACTTT
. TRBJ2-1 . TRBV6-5 CASRRGSYNEQFF TGTGCCAGCAGGAGAGGGTCCTACAATGAGCAGTTCTTC
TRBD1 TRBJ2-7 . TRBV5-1 CASSPGGSYEQYF TGCGCCAGCAGCCCAGGGGGATCCTACGAGCAGTACTTC
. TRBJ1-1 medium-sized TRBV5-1 CASSLGGELNTEAFF TGCGCCAGCAGCTTGGGGGGCGAACTGAACACTGAAGCTTTCTTT
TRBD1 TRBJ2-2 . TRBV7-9 CASSSRQGNTGELFF TGTGCCAGCAGCTCACGACAGGGCAATACCGGGGAGCTGTTTTTT
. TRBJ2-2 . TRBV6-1 CASRALAITGELFF TGTGCCAGCAGAGCGCTAGCGATCACCGGGGAGCTGTTTTTT
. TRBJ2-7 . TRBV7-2 CASSLGLRFDEQYF TGTGCCAGCAGCCTGGGACTGAGATTCGACGAGCAGTACTTC
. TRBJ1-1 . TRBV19 CASSRGNTEAFF TGTGCCAGTTCCCGGGGGAACACTGAAGCTTTCTTT
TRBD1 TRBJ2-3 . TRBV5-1 CASSRDRFTDTQYF TGCGCCAGCAGTCGGGACAGATTCACAGATACGCAGTATTTT
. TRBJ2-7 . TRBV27 CASRALGGSGYEQYF TGTGCCAGCAGGGCTCTGGGTGGGAGTGGCTACGAGCAGTACTTC
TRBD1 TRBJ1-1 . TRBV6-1 CANRDSLNTEAFF TGTGCCAACCGGGACAGCTTGAACACTGAAGCTTTCTTT